The 3 T cell receptor beta chains given below trace back to one sample, sequenced in a study of response to subunit inactivated influenza vaccine. TCRdb reanalysed the RT-PCR reads using MiXCR and keeps one entry per CDR3 protein. The sample lists hundreds of thousands of distinct CDR3 sequences, 14% occurring once. The source material was PBMCs from blood, sampled around 14 days before vaccination. The receptors were gathered from a man aged 50-59 years who received an inactivated influenza vaccine.

In its sample, this clonotype was seen a few times. This chain connects TRBV7-8 to TRBJ2-1; D gene unclear. Trimming cost V 2 bases and J 2 bases, with 16 bases left between them. CDR3 length: 17 amino acids. In germline, CDR1 is SGHVS, CDR2 FQNEAQ. The CDR3: CASSLYLATDAYNEQFF. The CDR3 nucleotides are TGTGCCAGCAGCTTATACTTGGCGACGGATGCCTACAATGAGCAGTTCTTC.

This clonotype was seen many times. CDR3 bases: TGTGCCAGCAGTTTACAGGGTTACAACACCGGGGAGCTGTTTTTT. This codes for CASSLQGYNTGELFF. J is TRBJ2-2 and V is TRBV12-3 or TRBV12-4, with a weak D call TRBD1 (5 bases). V lost 2 bases to trimming and J lost 2 bases, with 9 bases between them. This CDR3 region has 15 residues.

This clonotype came up a few times. This chain uses TRBV20-1 with TRBJ2-5; D not certain. V was cut by 2 bases and J by 7 bases, with 17 bases left in between. The CDR3 length is 14 residues. Per germline, CDR1 DFQATT and CDR2 SNEGSKA (reference sequence). Here the CDR3 reads CSARSLRSPVTQYF. CDR3 nucleotides: TGCAGTGCTAGAAGTCTGAGGAGTCCCGTGACCCAGTACTTC.